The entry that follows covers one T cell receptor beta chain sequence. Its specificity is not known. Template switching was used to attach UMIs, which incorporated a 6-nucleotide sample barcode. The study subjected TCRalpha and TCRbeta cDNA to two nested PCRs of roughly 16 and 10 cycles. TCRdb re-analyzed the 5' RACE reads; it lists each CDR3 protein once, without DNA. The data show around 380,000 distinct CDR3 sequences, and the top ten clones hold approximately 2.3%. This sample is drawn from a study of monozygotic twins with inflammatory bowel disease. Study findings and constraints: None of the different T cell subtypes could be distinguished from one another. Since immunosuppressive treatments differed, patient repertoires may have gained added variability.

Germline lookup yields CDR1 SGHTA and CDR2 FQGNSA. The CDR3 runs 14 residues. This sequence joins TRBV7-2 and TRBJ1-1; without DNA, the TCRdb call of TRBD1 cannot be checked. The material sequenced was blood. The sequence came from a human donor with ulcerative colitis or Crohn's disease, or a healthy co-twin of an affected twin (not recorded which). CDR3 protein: CASSLSQGYTEAFF.